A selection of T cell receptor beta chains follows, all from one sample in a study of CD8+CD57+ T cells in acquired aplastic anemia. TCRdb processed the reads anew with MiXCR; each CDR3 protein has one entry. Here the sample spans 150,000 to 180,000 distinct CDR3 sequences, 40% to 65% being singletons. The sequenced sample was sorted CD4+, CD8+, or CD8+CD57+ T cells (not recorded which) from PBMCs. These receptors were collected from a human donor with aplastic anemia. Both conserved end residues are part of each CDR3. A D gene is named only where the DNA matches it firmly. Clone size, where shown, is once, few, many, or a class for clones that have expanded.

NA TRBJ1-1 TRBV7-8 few CASSRLGTMNTEAFF TGTGCCAGCAGCCGCCTAGGGACCATGAACACTGAAGCTTTCTTT
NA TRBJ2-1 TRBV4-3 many CASSQERVSSYNEQFF TGCGCCAGCAGCCAAGAGAGGGTTAGCTCCTACAATGAGCAGTTCTTC
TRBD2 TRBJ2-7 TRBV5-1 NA CASSLDLVISGISYEQYF TGCGCCAGCAGCTTGGACCTCGTTATTAGCGGGATCTCCTACGAGCAGTACTTC
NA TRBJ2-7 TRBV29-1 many CSVEVVGRRDHEQYF TGCAGCGTTGAAGTGGTGGGTCGGCGGGATCACGAGCAGTACTTC
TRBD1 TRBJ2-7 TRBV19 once CASSLRPGTGGKHYEQYF TGTGCCAGTAGTCTACGTCCCGGGACAGGGGGGAAGCACTACGAGCAGTACTTC
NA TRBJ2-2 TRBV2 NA CASSDRFGELFF TGTGCCAGCAGTGACAGGTTCGGGGAGCTGTTTTTT
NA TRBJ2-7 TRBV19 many CASSIDLEGPSSYEQYF TGTGCCAGTAGTATAGATCTAGAGGGGCCGAGCTCCTACGAGCAGTACTTC
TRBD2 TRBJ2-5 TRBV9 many CASSIGLAGHETQYF TGTGCCAGCAGCATTGGACTAGCGGGGCATGAGACCCAGTACTTC
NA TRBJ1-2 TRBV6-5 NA CASSYRLGRANYGYTF TGTGCCAGCAGTTACAGGTTGGGCAGAGCTAACTATGGCTACACCTTC
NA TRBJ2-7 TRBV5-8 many CASSLDVYEQYF TGTGCCAGCAGCTTGGACGTGTACGAGCAGTACTTC
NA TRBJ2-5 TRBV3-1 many CASSPTFSVVGQETQYF TGTGCCAGCAGCCCGACCTTCAGCGTAGTCGGACAAGAGACCCAGTACTTC
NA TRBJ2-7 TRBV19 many CASRTGLGEQYF TGTGCCAGTAGGACAGGATTGGGAGAGCAGTACTTC
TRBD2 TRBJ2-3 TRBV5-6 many CASSLPQLAGPHSTDTQYF TGTGCCAGCAGCTTGCCGCAACTAGCGGGTCCGCATAGCACAGATACGCAGTATTTT
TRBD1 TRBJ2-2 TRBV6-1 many CAIKTGDTGELFF TGTGCCATCAAAACAGGGGACACCGGGGAGCTGTTTTTT
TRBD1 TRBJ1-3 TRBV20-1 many CSATTGDRNTIYF TGCAGTGCTACCACAGGGGATCGAAACACCATATATTTT
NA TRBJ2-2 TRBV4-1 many CASSQQSTGELFF TGCGCCAGCAGCCAACAGAGTACCGGGGAGCTGTTTTTT
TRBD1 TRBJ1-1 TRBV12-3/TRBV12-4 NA CASSARTGGPEAFF TGTGCCAGCAGCGCACGGACAGGGGGTCCTGAAGCTTTCTTT
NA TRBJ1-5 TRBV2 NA CASTPSGVSSQHF TGTGCCAGCACCCCGAGCGGGGTCTCGTCCCAGCATTTT
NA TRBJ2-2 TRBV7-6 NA CASTGEATGEPFF TGTGCCAGCACTGGTGAAGCCACCGGGGAGCCGTTTTTT
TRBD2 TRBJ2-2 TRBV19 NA CASSLGTSGDTGELFF TGTGCCAGTAGTCTGGGGACTAGCGGGGACACCGGGGAGCTGTTTTTT
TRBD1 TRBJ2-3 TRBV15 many CATSRLRTGVGTDTQYF TGTGCCACCAGCAGGTTAAGGACAGGGGTAGGCACAGATACGCAGTATTTT
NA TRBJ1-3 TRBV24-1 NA CATSDPGSGNTIYF TGTGCCACCAGTGACCCCGGCTCTGGAAACACCATATATTTT
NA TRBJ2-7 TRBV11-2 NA CASSLVRRTYEQYF TGTGCCAGCAGCTTAGTGCGCCGCACCTACGAGCAGTACTTC
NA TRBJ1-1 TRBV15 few CATSSLGQMNTEAFF TGTGCCACCAGCAGCCTAGGGCAGATGAACACTGAAGCTTTCTTT
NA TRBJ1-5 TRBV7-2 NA CASSLGEGQPQHF TGTGCCAGCAGCTTAGGGGAAGGACAGCCCCAGCATTTT
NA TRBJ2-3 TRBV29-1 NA CSVGPGTDTQYF TGCAGCGTTGGTCCGGGGACAGATACGCAGTATTTT
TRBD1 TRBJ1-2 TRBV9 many CASSERALETGDGYTF TGTGCCAGCAGCGAGCGCGCGCTTGAGACAGGGGATGGCTACACCTTC
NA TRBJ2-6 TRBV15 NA CATSRGQGNSGANVLTF TGTGCCACCAGCAGAGGGCAGGGTAACTCTGGGGCCAACGTCCTGACTTTC
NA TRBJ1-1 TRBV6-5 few CASSYGVPGPGTEAFF TGTGCCAGCAGTTACGGGGTTCCGGGACCCGGGACTGAAGCTTTCTTT
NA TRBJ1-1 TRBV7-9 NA CASSRALMNTEAFF TGTGCCAGCAGCCGGGCGTTGATGAACACTGAAGCTTTCTTT
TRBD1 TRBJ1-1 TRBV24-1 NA CATSDFPDRTTNTEAFF TGTGCCACCAGTGATTTTCCGGACAGGACCACGAACACTGAAGCTTTCTTT
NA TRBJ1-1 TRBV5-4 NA CASSPSGGFGTEAFF TGTGCCAGCTCTCCCAGCGGGGGCTTTGGTACTGAAGCTTTCTTT
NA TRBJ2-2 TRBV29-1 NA CSVAGWVDTGELFF TGCAGCGTTGCAGGGTGGGTCGACACCGGGGAGCTGTTTTTT
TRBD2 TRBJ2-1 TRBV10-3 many CAISDPTGGGWNNEQFF TGTGCCATCAGTGACCCAACGGGCGGGGGGTGGAACAATGAGCAGTTCTTC
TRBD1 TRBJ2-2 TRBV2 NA CASSALPGQSNTGELFF TGTGCCAGCAGTGCCCTCCCGGGACAGTCGAACACCGGGGAGCTGTTTTTT
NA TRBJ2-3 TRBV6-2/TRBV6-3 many CASSYAWGAAADTQYF TGTGCCAGCAGTTACGCTTGGGGGGCGGCGGCAGATACGCAGTATTTT
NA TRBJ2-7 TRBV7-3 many CASSLKRDEQYF TGTGCCAGCAGCTTAAAAAGGGACGAGCAGTACTTC
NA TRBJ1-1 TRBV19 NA CASSYGDGNTEAFF TGTGCCAGCAGTTACGGGGACGGAAACACTGAAGCTTTCTTT
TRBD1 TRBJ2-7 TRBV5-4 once CASSQGTGGTYEQYF TGTGCCAGCAGCCAGGGGACAGGGGGAACCTACGAGCAGTACTTC
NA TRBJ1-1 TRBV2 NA CASSNSRMNTEAFF TGTGCCAGCAGTAACAGCAGGATGAACACTGAAGCTTTCTTT
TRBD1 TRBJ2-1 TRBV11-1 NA CASSTFPGQNHNEQFF TGCGCCAGCAGCACCTTCCCGGGACAGAATCACAATGAGCAGTTCTTC
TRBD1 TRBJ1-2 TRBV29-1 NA CSAPRTDRGSSGYTF TGCAGCGCCCCACGAACTGACAGGGGGTCTTCTGGCTACACCTTC
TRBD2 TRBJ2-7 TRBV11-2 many CASSYSGGIYEQYF TGTGCCAGCAGCTACTCGGGGGGAATCTACGAGCAGTACTTC
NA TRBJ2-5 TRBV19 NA CASSKQGGETQYF TGTGCCAGTAGCAAACAGGGTGGAGAGACCCAGTACTTC
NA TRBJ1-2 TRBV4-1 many CASSQSWTVAYGYTF TGCGCCAGCAGCCAATCCTGGACAGTAGCCTATGGCTACACCTTC